Following are 5 T cell receptor beta chains from one sample sequenced in a study of regulatory T cells in long-lasting Graves disease. Libraries of TCR beta came from iRepertoire HTBI primers plus Arm-PCR of CDR3 regions. Each CDR3 protein gets one entry after TCRdb re-called the multiplex PCR reads with MiXCR. The sample has hundreds of thousands of distinct CDR3 sequences, roughly 16% seen once. Documented time point: newly diagnosed GD, antithyroid drugs for less than 3 months. The TCR library was made from RNA extracted from PBMCs. Source: peripheral blood mononuclear cells (PBMCs), taken at new diagnosis, from a patient treated with antithyroid drugs. Receptor source: a female donor with Graves disease.

At least ten counts were recorded for this clonotype. This chain joins TRBV27 and TRBJ1-2; 9 bases fit TRBD1. The V gene's germline CDR1 is MNHEY and CDR2 SMNVEV (reference sequence). J gave up 4 bases and V 2 bases, and 5 bases lay outside the gene matches. CDR3 length: 15 amino acids. The CDR3 region is CASSLTGGRFYGYTF. DNA for the CDR3: TGTGCCAGCAGTTTAACAGGGGGCCGATTCTATGGCTACACCTTC.

This clonotype has ten or more counts. The rearrangement joins TRBV27 to TRBJ2-7; no reliable D call. This CDR3 has 13 residues. Germline assignment: CDR1 MNHEY and CDR2 SMNVEV (reference sequence). V gave up 5 bases and J gave up 3 bases, with 11 bases separating them. For the CDR3, the DNA is TGTGCCAGCAGTCCGGTAACCCTCTACGAGCAGTACTTC. Translating it yields CASSPVTLYEQYF.

The V gene is TRBV6-2 or TRBV6-3, the J gene TRBJ2-1; maybe TRBD2 (6 bases). The germline gives CDR1 MNHEY, CDR2 SVGEGT. The V end lost 0 bases, the J end lost 1 base, and 7 bases lay between the germline ends. This CDR3 contains 15 residues. CDR3 sequence (DNA): TGTGCCAGCAGTTACTCGGCGGGGTCCTACAATGAGCAGTTCTTC. Protein: CASSYSAGSYNEQFF.

In this sample, this clonotype turned up many times. This chain joins TRBV2 and TRBJ2-3; either TRBD1 or TRBD2 may fit D (5 bases each). Trimming stripped 6 bases from V and 6 bases from J, with 19 bases between. Per the germline V gene, CDR1 is SNHLY and CDR2 is FYNNEI. The CDR3 is made up of 15 amino acids. The CDR3 DNA reads as TGTGCCAGCAGCTGGGTGGGACCTGGGGACGATACGCAGTATTTT. Protein: CASSWVGPGDDTQYF.

This clonotype has ten or more counts. This rearrangement joins TRBV28 to TRBJ2-4; TRBD2 aligns across 13 bases. The CDR3 sequence is 16 residues long. CDR1 and CDR2 (germline): MDHEN, SYDVKM. The ends lost 4 bases at V and 4 bases at J; junction bases unmatched: 4. As DNA, the CDR3 is TGTGCCAGCAGTTCTCCACTAGCGGGAGGGAAAAACATTCAGTACTTC. Translation: CASSSPLAGGKNIQYF.